The 9 T cell receptor beta chains below come from one sample, sequenced in a study of blood T cell repertoires in COVID-19. Clones were sequenced by immunoSEQ multiplex PCR, and TCRdb holds only the in-frame ones, with some missing. Of 190,000 or so clones in the sample, around 90% were seen once. What was sequenced was PBMCs or T cells enriched from blood (not recorded which). Every receptor here comes from a woman in her twenties or thirties who had recovered from COVID-19.

The CDR3 nucleotides are TGTGCCAGCAGCACTAGCGTGCTCCCCTACAATGAGCAGTTCTTC. This sequence encodes CASSTSVLPYNEQFF. The rearrangement joins TRBV11-3 to TRBJ2-1, with TRBD2 matching over 7 bases. The CDR3 consists of 15 residues. Germline lookup yields CDR1 SGHNT and CDR2 YENEEA. Trimming at V came to 5 bases and at J to 2 bases, leaving 6 bases not matched to a gene. Full variable domain (rest looked up from reference TRBV11-3 and TRBJ2-1): EAGVVQSPRYKIIEKKQPVAFWCNPISGHNTLYWYLQNLGQGPELLIRYENEEAVDDSQLPKDRFSAERLKGVDSTLKIQPAELGDSAVYLCASSTSVLPYNEQFFGPGTRLTVL.

The chain joins TRBV5-1 to TRBJ2-5; D may be TRBD1 (5 bases). The V and J ends lost 4 bases and 7 bases respectively, with 17 bases between them. The germline CDR1 and CDR2 sequences are SGHRS and YFSETQ. This CDR3 has 14 residues. The CDR3 sequence is CASSPRQSLGTQYF. The CDR3 coding sequence is TGCGCCAGCAGCCCCCGACAGTCGCTCGGGACCCAGTACTTC.

CDR3 nucleotide sequence: TGTGCCAGTAGCCGGGGATGGACGGGGGATAGCAATCAGCCCCAGCATTTT. It encodes CASSRGWTGDSNQPQHF. The chain carries TRBV19 and TRBJ1-5; weak D call: TRBD1 (5 bases). The germline CDR1 and CDR2 sequences are LNHDA and SQIVND (reference sequence). The CDR3 contains 17 residues. V lost 6 bases, J lost 0 bases, and 18 bases lay in between.

V gene TRBV4-1 combines with J gene TRBJ1-2; TRBD1 matches 7 bases. Looked up from germline, CDR1 is MGHRA and CDR2 is YSYEKL. Losses at the gene ends were 4 bases for V and 5 bases for J; bases not matched to a gene: 13. The CDR3 length is 16 residues. CDR3 in DNA: TGCGCCAGCAGCCCCCGGCGGGGACAGATCAGATATGGCTACACCTTC. This sequence encodes CASSPRRGQIRYGYTF.

The V call is TRBV3-1 (or the pseudogene TRBV3-2), the J call TRBJ2-2; the D gene is possibly TRBD2 (6 bases). The CDR3 length is 19 residues. CDR1 and CDR2 from the germline V gene are LGHDT and YNNKEL (reference sequence). V gave up 0 bases and J gave up 6 bases, with 23 bases separating them. CDR3 amino acids: CASSQDFTAGGKGAGELFF. The CDR3 DNA reads as TGTGCCAGCAGCCAAGATTTTACAGCTGGCGGGAAGGGAGCCGGGGAGCTGTTTTTT.

The V call is TRBV5-1, the J call TRBJ1-1, with a tentative D call TRBD1 (6 bases). The CDR3 has 13 amino acids. Germline values: CDR1 SGHRS, CDR2 YFSETQ. The germline V and J ends were trimmed by 6 bases and 1 base, with 10 bases remaining between them. CDR3 coding DNA: TGCGCCAGCAACGAAGGGGGGAACACTGAAGCTTTCTTT. Amino acids: CASNEGGNTEAFF.

The chain recombines TRBV29-1 with TRBJ1-1; D uncertain. V lost 2 bases, J lost 8 bases, and 9 bases lay in between. CDR3 size: 11 residues. Germline CDR1 is SQVTM and CDR2 is ANQGSEA. The CDR3 DNA follows: TGCAGCGTTGAAAGGCCGGGAGAAGCTTTCTTT. Protein sequence: CSVERPGEAFF.

The chain employs TRBV6-2 or TRBV6-3 and TRBJ2-7; D is ambiguous. CDR1 and CDR2 from the germline V gene are MNHEY and SVGEGT. Trimming stripped 6 bases from V and 2 bases from J, with 17 bases between. The CDR3 has 15 residues. CDR3 sequence reads: CASSQPAGDTYEQYF. Here the CDR3 DNA reads TGTGCCAGCAGCCAACCGGCCGGAGATACCTACGAGCAGTACTTC.

The V call is TRBV7-7, the J call TRBJ2-5, with 13 bases that match TRBD2. Germline V lookup: CDR1 SSHAT, CDR2 FNYEAQ (reference sequence). CDR3 length: 15 residues. The V segment lost 5 bases and the J segment 5 bases; nucleotides outside the gene matches: 5. The CDR3 nucleotides are TGTGCCAGCAGCCTCGGACTAGCGGGAGCGGAGACCCAGTACTTC. It codes for CASSLGLAGAETQYF. Using reference TRBV7-7 and TRBJ2-5 for the parts outside the CDR3, the full variable domain is GAGVSQSPRYKVTKRGQDVTLRCDPISSHATLYWYQQALGQGPEFLTYFNYEAQPDKSGLPSDRFSAERPEGSISTLTIQRTEQRDSAMYRCASSLGLAGAETQYFGPGTRLLVL.